This TCR beta chain comes out of a study of cytomegalovirus exposure and HLA in healthy donors. A note on this clone: The antigen remains unidentified.

This CDR3 spans 16 amino acids. The V gene's germline CDR1 is SEHNR and CDR2 FQNEAQ (reference sequence). Trimming cost V 5 bases and J 7 bases; bases outside gene matches: 9. Vbeta (60) and Jbeta (13) primers were used in the PCR. Measured with immunoSEQ multiplex PCR; TCRdb has only the in-frame clones, and not every one. The profile shows some 200,000 clones, approximately 9.5% of them singletons. Study results and limitations: One variant, a missense change in DCLRE1C, was linked in a later analysis to TCR beta V- and J-gene trimming. Highest at DRB1 and lowest at HLA-C, TCR association rates differed among HLA loci in a later analysis. The authors confirmed in vitro that a few CMV-associated chains were specific for CMV antigens. The investigators catalogued some 150 TCR beta chains as cytomegalovirus-associated.

The rearrangement uses TRBV7-9 and TRBJ2-1; the match to TRBD2 covers 12 bases. Sequencing was performed on PBMCs. This TCR was recovered from a woman aged 25 to 39 in good health and CMV-seropositive. The DNA for the CDR3 is TGTGCCAGCAGCCCTATACTAGCGGGAGGAAGTAATGAGCAGTTCTTC. Encoded protein: CASSPILAGGSNEQFF.